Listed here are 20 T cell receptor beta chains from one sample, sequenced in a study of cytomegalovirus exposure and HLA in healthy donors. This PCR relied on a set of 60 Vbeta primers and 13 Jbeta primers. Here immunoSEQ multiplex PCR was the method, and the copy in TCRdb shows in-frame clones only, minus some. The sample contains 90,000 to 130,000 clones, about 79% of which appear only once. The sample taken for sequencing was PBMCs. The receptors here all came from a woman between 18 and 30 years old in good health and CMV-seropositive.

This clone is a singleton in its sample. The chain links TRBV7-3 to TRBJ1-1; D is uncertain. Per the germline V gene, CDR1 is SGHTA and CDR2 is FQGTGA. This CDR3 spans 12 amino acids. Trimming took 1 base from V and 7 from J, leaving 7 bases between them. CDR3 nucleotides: TGTGCCAGCAGCTTAAACGGGGATGAAGCTTTCTTT. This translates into CASSLNGDEAFF.

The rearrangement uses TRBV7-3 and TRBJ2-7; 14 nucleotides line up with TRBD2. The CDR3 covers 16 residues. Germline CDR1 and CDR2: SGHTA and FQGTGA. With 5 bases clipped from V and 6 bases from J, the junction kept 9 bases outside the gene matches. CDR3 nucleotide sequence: TGTGCCAGCAGCCTTACCCCGACTAGCGGGAGGGGCGAGCAGTACTTC. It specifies CASSLTPTSGRGEQYF.

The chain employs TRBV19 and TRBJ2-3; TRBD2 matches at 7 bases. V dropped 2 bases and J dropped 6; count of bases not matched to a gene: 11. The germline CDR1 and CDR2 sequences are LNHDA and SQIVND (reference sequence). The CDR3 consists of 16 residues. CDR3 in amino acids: CASSISGEGLSDTQYF. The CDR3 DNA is TGTGCCAGTAGTATATCGGGGGAGGGCTTGTCGGATACGCAGTATTTT.

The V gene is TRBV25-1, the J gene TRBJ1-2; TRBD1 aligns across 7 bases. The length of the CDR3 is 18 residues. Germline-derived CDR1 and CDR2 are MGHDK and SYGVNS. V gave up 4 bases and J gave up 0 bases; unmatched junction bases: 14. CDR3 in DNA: TGTGCCAGCAGTGGACGGTCTAAGGACAGGATCACTAACTATGGCTACACCTTC. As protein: CASSGRSKDRITNYGYTF.

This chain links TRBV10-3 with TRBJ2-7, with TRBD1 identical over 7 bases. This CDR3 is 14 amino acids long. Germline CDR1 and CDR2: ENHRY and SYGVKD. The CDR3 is CASARRDSTYEQYF. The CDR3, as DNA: TGTGCATCAGCCCGCCGGGACAGTACCTACGAGCAGTACTTC.

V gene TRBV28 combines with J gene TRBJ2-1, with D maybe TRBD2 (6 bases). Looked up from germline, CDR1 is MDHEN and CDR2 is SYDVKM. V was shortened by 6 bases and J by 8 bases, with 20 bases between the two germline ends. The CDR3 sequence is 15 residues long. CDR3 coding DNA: TGTGCCAGCAGGTCGACGGCAGGGAGGATCCATGAGCAGTTCTTC. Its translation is CASRSTAGRIHEQFF. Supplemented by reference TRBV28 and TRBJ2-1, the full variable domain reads DVKVTQSSRYLVKRTGEKVFLECVQDMDHENMFWYRQDPGLGLRLIYFSYDVKMKEKGDIPEGYSVSREKKERFSLILESASTNQTSMYLCASRSTAGRIHEQFFGPGTRLTVL.

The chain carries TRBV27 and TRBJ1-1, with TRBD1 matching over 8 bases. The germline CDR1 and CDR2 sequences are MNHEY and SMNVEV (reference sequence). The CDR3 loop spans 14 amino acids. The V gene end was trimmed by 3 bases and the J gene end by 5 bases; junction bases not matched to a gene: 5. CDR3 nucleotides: TGTGCCAGCAGTTTTTACAGGGGGGGGACTGAAGCTTTCTTT. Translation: CASSFYRGGTEAFF.

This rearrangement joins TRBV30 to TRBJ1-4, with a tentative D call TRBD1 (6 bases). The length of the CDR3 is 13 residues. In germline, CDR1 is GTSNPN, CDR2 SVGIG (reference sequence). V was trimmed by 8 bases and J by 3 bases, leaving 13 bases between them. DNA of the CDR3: TGTGCCGTGGAGGGGGGGCCTAATGAAAAACTGTTTTTT. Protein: CAVEGGPNEKLFF. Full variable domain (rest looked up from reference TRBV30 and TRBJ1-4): SQTIHQWPATLVQPVGSPLSLECTVEGTSNPNLYWYRQAAGRGLQLLFYSVGIGQISSEVPQNLSASRPQDRQFILSSKKLLLSDSGFYLCAVEGGPNEKLFFGSGTQLSVL.

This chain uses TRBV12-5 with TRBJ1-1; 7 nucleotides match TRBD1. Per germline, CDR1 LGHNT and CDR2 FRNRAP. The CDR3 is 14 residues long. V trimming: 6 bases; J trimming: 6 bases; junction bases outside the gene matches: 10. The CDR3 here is CASGPTQGRAEAFF. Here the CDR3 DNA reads TGTGCTAGTGGGCCCACACAGGGGCGCGCTGAAGCTTTCTTT.

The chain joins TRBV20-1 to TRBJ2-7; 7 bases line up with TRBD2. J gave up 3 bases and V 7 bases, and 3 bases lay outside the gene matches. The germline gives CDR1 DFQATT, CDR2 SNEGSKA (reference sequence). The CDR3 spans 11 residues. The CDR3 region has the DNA TGCAGTGTGGGACTAAACTACGAGCAGTACTTC. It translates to CSVGLNYEQYF.

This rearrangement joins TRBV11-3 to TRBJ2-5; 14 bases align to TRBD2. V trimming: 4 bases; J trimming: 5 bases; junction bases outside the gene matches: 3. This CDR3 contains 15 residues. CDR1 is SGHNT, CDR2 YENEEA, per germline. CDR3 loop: CASSWRTSGGETQYF. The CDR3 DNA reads TGTGCCAGCAGCTGGAGGACTAGCGGGGGGGAGACCCAGTACTTC.

The CDR3 protein is CASTGGNEQFF. The CDR3 coding sequence is TGTGCCAGTACCGGCGGAAATGAGCAGTTCTTC. This sequence joins TRBV6-5 and TRBJ2-1, with D unclear. The CDR3 extends over 11 amino acids. V lost 9 bases and J 7 bases, leaving 10 bases between the germline ends. The germline CDR1 and CDR2 sequences are MNHEY and SVGAGI.

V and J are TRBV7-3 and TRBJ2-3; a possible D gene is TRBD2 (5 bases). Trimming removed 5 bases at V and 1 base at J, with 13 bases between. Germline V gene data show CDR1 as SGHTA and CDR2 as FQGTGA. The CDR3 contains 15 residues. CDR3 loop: CASSRLADRTDTQYF. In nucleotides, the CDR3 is TGTGCCAGCAGCCGCCTAGCAGATCGCACAGATACGCAGTATTTT.

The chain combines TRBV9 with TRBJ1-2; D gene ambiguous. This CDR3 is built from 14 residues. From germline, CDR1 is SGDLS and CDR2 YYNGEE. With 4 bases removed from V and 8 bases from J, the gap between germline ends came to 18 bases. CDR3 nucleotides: TGTGCCAGCAGCCCCCGCGTTCCCCTTTGGGGCTACACCTTC. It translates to CASSPRVPLWGYTF.

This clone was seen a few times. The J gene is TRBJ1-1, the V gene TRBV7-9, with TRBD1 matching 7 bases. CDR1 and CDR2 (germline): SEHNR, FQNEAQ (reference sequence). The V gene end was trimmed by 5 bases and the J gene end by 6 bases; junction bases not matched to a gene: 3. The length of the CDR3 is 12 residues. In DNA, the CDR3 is TGTGCCAGCAGCCCCGACAGGGCTGAAGCTTTCTTT. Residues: CASSPDRAEAFF. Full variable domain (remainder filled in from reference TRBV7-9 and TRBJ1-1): DTGVSQNPRHKITKRGQNVTFRCDPISEHNRLYWYRQTLGQGPEFLTYFQNEAQLEKSRLLSDRFSAERPKGSFSTLEIQRTEQGDSAMYLCASSPDRAEAFFGQGTRLTVV.

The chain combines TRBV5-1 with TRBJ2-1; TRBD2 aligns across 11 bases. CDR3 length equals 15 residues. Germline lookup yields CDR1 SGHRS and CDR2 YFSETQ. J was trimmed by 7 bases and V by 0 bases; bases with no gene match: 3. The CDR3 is CASSLVAGGSNEQFF. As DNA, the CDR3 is TGCGCCAGCAGCTTGGTAGCGGGAGGGTCTAATGAGCAGTTCTTC.

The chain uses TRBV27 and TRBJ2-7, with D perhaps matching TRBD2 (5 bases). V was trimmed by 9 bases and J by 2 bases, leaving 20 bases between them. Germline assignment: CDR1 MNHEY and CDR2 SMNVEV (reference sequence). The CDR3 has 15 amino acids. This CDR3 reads CASSRVGLLAYEQYF. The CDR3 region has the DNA TGTGCCAGTTCTCGTGTAGGACTCCTGGCCTACGAGCAGTACTTC.

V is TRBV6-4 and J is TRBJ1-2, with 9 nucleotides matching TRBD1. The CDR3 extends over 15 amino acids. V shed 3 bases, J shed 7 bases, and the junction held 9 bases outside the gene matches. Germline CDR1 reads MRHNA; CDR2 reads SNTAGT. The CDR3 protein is CASSERQGVVSGYTF. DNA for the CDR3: TGTGCCAGCAGTGAAAGACAGGGGGTTGTGAGTGGCTACACCTTC.

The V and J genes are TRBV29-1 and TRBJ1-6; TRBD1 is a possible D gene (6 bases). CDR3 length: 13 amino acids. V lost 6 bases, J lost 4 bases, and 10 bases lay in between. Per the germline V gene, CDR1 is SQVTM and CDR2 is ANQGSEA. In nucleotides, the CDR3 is TGCAGCGTGGCTACAGGGTATAATTCACCCCTCCACTTT. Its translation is CSVATGYNSPLHF.

CDR3 in amino acids: CASSSTQGAHIQYF. The CDR3 DNA sequence: TGTGCCAGCAGCTCAACTCAGGGGGCTCACATTCAGTACTTC. The chain joins TRBV7-6 to TRBJ2-4; 8 bases align to TRBD1. The CDR3 totals 14 residues. From germline, CDR1 is SGHVS and CDR2 FNYEAQ. The junction had 7 bases not matched to a gene; V was cut back by 4 bases and J by 8 bases.